The next 24 T cell receptor beta chains were all read from a single sample in a study of regulatory T cells in long-lasting Graves disease. Time point of the sample: persistent/refractory GD, antithyroid drugs over 5 years with positive TRAb. Scientists built the TCR library using RNA that was extracted from PBMCs. Building of the TCR beta libraries involved iRepertoire HTBI primers and Arm-PCR of CDR3 regions. Each CDR3 protein gets one entry after TCRdb re-called the multiplex PCR reads with MiXCR. This sample carries about 460,000 distinct CDR3 sequences, about 22% of them seen once, and the ten largest clones take roughly 14%. The sequencing used peripheral blood mononuclear cells (PBMCs), collected when the disease was refractory, from a patient treated with antithyroid drugs. The receptors here all came from a female donor with Graves disease.

The sample holds many counts of this clonotype. This sequence joins TRBV7-9 and TRBJ2-5, with 8 nucleotides matching TRBD1. CDR3 length equals 15 residues. V shed 3 bases and J 4 bases; nucleotides not matched to a gene: 7. Germline CDR1 reads SEHNR; CDR2 reads FQNEAQ (reference sequence). Here the CDR3 reads CASSLATGGRETQYF. In DNA form, the CDR3 reads TGTGCCAGCAGCTTGGCTACAGGGGGAAGAGAGACCCAGTACTTC.

Points on this clonotype: One junction end disagrees with the germline gene, perhaps due to a read error. The chain has TRBV5-1 and TRBJ2-2; D possibly uses TRBD1 or TRBD2 (5 bases each). This CDR3 is built from 14 residues. Germline loops: CDR1 SGHRS, CDR2 YFSETQ. In nucleotides, the CDR3 is TGCGTCAGCAGCCTCAGGACTGGAGTGGGGGAGCTGGTTTTT. Protein: CVSSLRTGVGELVF.

This clonotype was picked up many times. The J gene is TRBJ1-1, the V gene TRBV28; no definite D call. Germline CDR1 is MDHEN and CDR2 is SYDVKM. Trimming removed 3 bases from V and 1 base from J, with 9 bases in between. The CDR3 loop spans 14 amino acids. Here the CDR3 reads CASSFERENTEAFF. DNA for the CDR3: TGTGCCAGCAGTTTCGAAAGGGAGAACACTGAAGCTTTCTTT.

This clonotype came up a few times. The V call is TRBV30, the J call TRBJ2-7; TRBD1 or TRBD2 may be the D gene (5 bases each). In germline, CDR1 is GTSNPN, CDR2 SVGIG (reference sequence). The V end was cut by 4 bases, the J end by 0 bases, with 10 bases between. The CDR3 is 13 residues long. CDR3 DNA: TGTGCCTGGACCCCGGGACCCTCCTACGAGCAGTACTTC. Translating gives CAWTPGPSYEQYF.

The J gene is TRBJ2-5, the V gene TRBV2, with 13 nucleotides matching TRBD2. The V segment lost 6 bases and the J segment 0 bases; nucleotides outside the gene matches: 1. CDR3 length: 15 amino acids. Germline CDR1 reads SNHLY; CDR2 reads FYNNEI. The CDR3 DNA follows: TGTGCCAGCAGGGGGACTAGCGGGAACCAAGAGACCCAGTACTTC. Translating it yields CASRGTSGNQETQYF.

In its sample, this clonotype was seen many times. The junction differs from germline at one of its ends, possibly a read error. This chain joins TRBV28 and TRBJ2-5; 9 positions match TRBD1. The CDR3 runs 12 residues. Looked up from germline, CDR1 is MDHEN and CDR2 is SYDVKM. This CDR3 is CASSLKRTGADF. CDR3 DNA: TGTGCCAGCAGTTTGAAGAGGACAGGGGCGGACTTC.

The chain employs TRBV2 and TRBJ1-1; the match to TRBD1 covers 12 bases. The V gene end was trimmed by 7 bases and the J gene end by 4 bases; junction bases not matched to a gene: 7. The CDR3 spans 15 residues. CDR1 and CDR2 from the germline V gene are SNHLY and FYNNEI. In nucleotides, the CDR3 is TGTGCCAGCATGGAACGGGACAGGGGGCGCACTGAAGCTTTCTTT. This gives the protein CASMERDRGRTEAFF.

This clonotype was picked up many times. The rearrangement uses TRBV11-2 and TRBJ2-5; 7 positions match TRBD2. J gave up 3 bases and V 2 bases, and 6 bases lay outside the gene matches. The germline V gene encodes CDR1 SGHAT and CDR2 FQNNGV. This CDR3 comprises 15 residues. The CDR3 sequence is CASSLYWTREETQYF. DNA of the CDR3: TGTGCCAGCAGCTTATATTGGACTAGAGAAGAGACCCAGTACTTC.

As to this clonotype: A much larger clonotype is one base distant, so this may be a read error. The conserved final phenylalanine or tryptophan is absent from the CDR3, which likely points to a read error. The chain employs TRBV11-1 and TRBJ2-5; D possibly corresponds to TRBD2 (6 bases). The germline gives CDR1 SGHAT, CDR2 FQDESV (reference sequence). This CDR3 contains 14 residues. Trimming removed 5 bases at V and 2 bases at J, with 12 bases between. The CDR3 coding sequence is TGTGCCAGCAGCCGTCGGGCGGGACAAGAGACCCAGTACCTC. As protein: CASSRRAGQETQYL.

The chain links TRBV14 to TRBJ1-2; TRBD1 matches 7 bases. V lost 4 bases and J lost 5; bases outside the gene matches: 16. The CDR3 is 17 residues long. Germline V lookup: CDR1 SGHDN, CDR2 FVKESK. The CDR3 loop reads CASSPPRQGSLSYGYTF. CDR3 DNA sequence: TGTGCCAGCAGCCCTCCTCGACAGGGCTCTTTATCATATGGCTACACCTTC.

The chain has TRBV5-5 and TRBJ2-5; D remains unclear. The V end was cut by 0 bases, the J end by 5 bases, with 14 bases between. CDR1 and CDR2 (germline): SGHKS, YYEKEE (reference sequence). The CDR3 has 15 residues. CDR3 in DNA: TGTGCCAGCAGCTTGGAAAGGTCTCGTGAGGAGACCCAGTACTTC. Translation gives CASSLERSREETQYF.

This clonotype appeared many times. The V and J genes are TRBV12-3 or TRBV12-4 and TRBJ2-5, with TRBD2 matching 8 bases. The CDR3 loop spans 15 amino acids. Unmatched junction bases numbered 6, after V lost 4 bases and J lost 2 bases. The DNA for the CDR3 is TGTGCCAGCAGTTGGAGTAGCGGGGAGCAAGAGACCCAGTACTTC. Its translation is CASSWSSGEQETQYF.

This chain links TRBV20-1 with TRBJ2-3; D call uncertain. This CDR3 region has 12 residues. Per germline, CDR1 DFQATT and CDR2 SNEGSKA (reference sequence). The germline V and J ends were trimmed by 4 bases and 2 bases, with 7 bases remaining between them. CDR3 protein: CSANSDTDTQYF. CDR3 DNA: TGCAGTGCTAATTCCGACACAGATACGCAGTATTTT.

This clonotype has a count of ten or more. Mismatch with germline at one junction end may stem from a read error. This chain uses TRBV11-2 with TRBJ1-1; no definite D call. The CDR3 has 14 residues. CDR1 and CDR2 from the germline V gene are SGHAT and FQNNGV. The CDR3 DNA follows: TGTACCAGCAGCGGAAACGGACGGAACACTGAAGCTTTCTTT. Amino acid sequence: CTSSGNGRNTEAFF.

The J gene is TRBJ1-4, the V gene TRBV6-1, with 8 bases aligning to TRBD1. The junction had 12 bases not matched to a gene; V was cut back by 4 bases and J by 2 bases. The germline V gene has CDR1 MNHNS and CDR2 SASEGT. This CDR3 region has 18 residues. The CDR3 loop is CASSARDRILVTNEKLFF. CDR3 coding DNA: TGTGCCAGCAGTGCAAGGGACAGGATCTTGGTCACTAATGAAAAACTGTTTTTT.

This clonotype was detected many times. The gene calls are TRBV6-1 and TRBJ1-4; D not certain. CDR1 and CDR2 (germline): MNHNS, SASEGT. The CDR3 loop spans 16 amino acids. The V end lost 4 bases, the J end lost 8 bases, and 20 bases lay between the germline ends. The CDR3 DNA is TGTGCCAGCAGTGTCGGACGGACGGCCTGGGGAGAAAAACTGTTTTTT. Translation gives CASSVGRTAWGEKLFF.

The chain joins TRBV12-3 or TRBV12-4 to TRBJ2-3; 7 bases agree with TRBD1. With V trimmed by 7 bases and J by 0 bases, 7 bases remained unmatched. There are 15 residues in the CDR3. The CDR3 region has the DNA TGTGCCAGCATCTCAGGGGGATCTAGCACAGATACGCAGTATTTT. This gives the protein CASISGGSSTDTQYF.

The chain combines TRBV11-2 with TRBJ1-2; D may be TRBD1 (6 bases). V was clipped by 6 bases and J by 4 bases, with 15 bases between them. The CDR3 sequence is 14 residues long. Germline assignment: CDR1 SGHAT and CDR2 FQNNGV. The CDR3 is CASSPQGTAYGYTF. The CDR3 DNA reads TGTGCCAGCAGTCCTCAGGGGACCGCCTATGGCTACACCTTC. Full variable domain (remainder filled in from reference TRBV11-2 and TRBJ1-2): EAGVAQSPRYKIIEKRQSVAFWCNPISGHATLYWYQQILGQGPKLLIQFQNNGVVDDSQLPKDRFSAERLKGVDSTLKIQPAKLEDSAVYLCASSPQGTAYGYTFGSGTRLTVV.

This clonotype appeared many times. The V and J genes are TRBV6-1 and TRBJ2-7; 7 positions agree with TRBD1. The CDR3 has 13 residues. Trimming took 7 bases from V and 9 from J; bases not matched to a gene: 12. Germline lookup yields CDR1 MNHNS and CDR2 SASEGT. DNA for the CDR3: TGTGCCAGCATCCTCCGGGACAGAGGTTGGCAGTACTTC. Encoded protein: CASILRDRGWQYF.

The V call is TRBV30, the J call TRBJ1-1; possible D gene TRBD1, 6 bases. This CDR3 region has 14 residues. V was shortened by 0 bases and J by 4 bases, with 12 bases between the two germline ends. CDR1 GTSNPN and CDR2 SVGIG come from the germline V gene (reference sequence). The CDR3 sequence is CAWSVGGMTTEAFF. CDR3 nucleotides: TGTGCCTGGAGTGTAGGGGGAATGACCACTGAAGCTTTCTTT.

The rearrangement uses TRBV25-1 and TRBJ2-7; D call uncertain. The V gene lost 3 bases and the J gene lost 3 bases, with 9 bases spanning the gap. In germline, CDR1 is MGHDK, CDR2 SYGVNS. The CDR3 consists of 13 residues. The CDR3 bases are TGTGCCAGCAGTGACGCCGACAACTACGAGCAGTACTTC. Translated: CASSDADNYEQYF.

The CDR3 nucleotides are TGTGCCAGCAGCCCGACAGGGGGCTCGAAGACCCAGTACTTC. Protein product: CASSPTGGSKTQYF. V gene TRBV11-2 combines with J gene TRBJ2-5; 10 bases agree with TRBD1. V was clipped by 5 bases and J by 6 bases; unmatched bases: 6. Germline-derived CDR1 and CDR2 are SGHAT and FQNNGV. The CDR3 is 14 residues long.

This clonotype was seen only a few times. The limits of the CDR3 on the DNA are not certain, so only TCRdb's listed CDR3 is given. The chain carries TRBV29-1 and TRBJ1-1; the table's D gene call, TRBD1, was not cross checked with the DNA. In germline, CDR1 is SQVTM, CDR2 ANQGSEA. The CDR3 numbers 12 amino acids, ends counted. CDR3 protein: CSVRFGGTEAFF.

The chain combines TRBV9 with TRBJ1-2; unclear D gene. Trimming stripped 2 bases from V and 0 bases from J, with 11 bases between. The CDR3 loop spans 15 amino acids. Germline CDR1 reads SGDLS; CDR2 reads YYNGEE. This chain's CDR3 is CASSVFRWSNYGYTF. The CDR3 region has the DNA TGTGCCAGCAGCGTTTTTCGATGGTCTAACTATGGCTACACCTTC.